A selection of T cell receptor beta chains follows, all from one sample in a study of shared clonotypes between healthy human individuals. Sequencing used immunoSEQ multiplex PCR; TCRdb keeps in-frame clones, though not all of them. The data contain about 2.1 million clones, about 93% of them singletons. Sequenced: naive CD8+ T cells from PBMCs. The receptors shown here come from a man aged 18 to 29 in good health. Some clones in this sample may be carry-over from other donors' samples. The CDR3 runs from the conserved cysteine through the conserved F or W. The order of the fields is clone size, D gene, J gene, V gene, CDR3 protein, CDR3 DNA. The D gene is left open where the match is weak. Rows give clone size only sometimes, using once, few, many, or a class for an expanded clone.

abundance: -; d_gene: -; j_gene: TRBJ2-2; v_gene: TRBV27; CDR3aa: CASSATVNTGELFF; CDR3nt: TGTGCCAGCAGTGCGACAGTGAACACCGGGGAGCTGTTTTTT
abundance: -; d_gene: -; j_gene: TRBJ2-3; v_gene: TRBV16; CDR3aa: CASSQKRNTDTQYF; CDR3nt: TGTGCCAGCAGCCAAAAACGCAACACAGATACGCAGTATTTT
abundance: -; d_gene: -; j_gene: TRBJ2-7; v_gene: TRBV11-2; CDR3aa: CASSFMNRAEPPYEQYF; CDR3nt: TGTGCCAGCAGCTTTATGAATAGGGCCGAACCTCCCTACGAGCAGTACTTC
abundance: once; d_gene: -; j_gene: TRBJ2-7; v_gene: TRBV11-2; CDR3aa: CASSQPSRLNGEQYF; CDR3nt: TGTGCCAGCAGCCAACCGTCTCGTCTGAACGGGGAGCAGTACTTC
abundance: -; d_gene: TRBD2; j_gene: TRBJ2-5; v_gene: TRBV6-6; CDR3aa: CASSYSLAGEETQYF; CDR3nt: TGTGCCAGCAGTTATTCCCTAGCGGGAGAAGAGACCCAGTACTTC
abundance: -; d_gene: TRBD2; j_gene: TRBJ2-6; v_gene: TRBV5-4; CDR3aa: CASGGDGWNSGANVLTF; CDR3nt: TGTGCCAGCGGGGGGGACGGATGGAACTCTGGGGCCAACGTCCTGACTTTC
abundance: once; d_gene: TRBD2; j_gene: TRBJ2-1; v_gene: TRBV11-3; CDR3aa: CASSPRSASGNEQFF; CDR3nt: TGTGCCAGCAGCCCCCGAAGTGCTAGCGGCAATGAGCAGTTCTTC
abundance: -; d_gene: TRBD1; j_gene: TRBJ2-7; v_gene: TRBV28; CDR3aa: CASSPRTGSFQVQYF; CDR3nt: TGTGCCAGCAGTCCCCGGACAGGGTCTTTCCAGGTGCAGTACTTC
abundance: -; d_gene: -; j_gene: TRBJ1-4; v_gene: TRBV5-5; CDR3aa: CASSLELGLGEKLFF; CDR3nt: TGTGCCAGCAGCTTGGAGCTGGGGTTGGGTGAAAAACTGTTTTTT
abundance: -; d_gene: TRBD2; j_gene: TRBJ2-3; v_gene: TRBV27; CDR3aa: CASSPTSGRTDTQYF; CDR3nt: TGTGCCAGCAGTCCAACTAGCGGGAGGACAGATACGCAGTATTTT
abundance: -; d_gene: -; j_gene: TRBJ2-3; v_gene: TRBV7-9; CDR3aa: CASSPSGGSTDTQYF; CDR3nt: TGTGCCAGCAGCCCATCTGGCGGTAGCACAGATACGCAGTATTTT
abundance: once; d_gene: -; j_gene: TRBJ2-5; v_gene: TRBV7-8; CDR3aa: CASSLSPETQYF; CDR3nt: TGTGCCAGCAGCTTATCCCCTGAGACCCAGTACTTC
abundance: -; d_gene: TRBD1; j_gene: TRBJ2-7; v_gene: TRBV27; CDR3aa: CASSHRGPDYEQYF; CDR3nt: TGTGCCAGCAGTCACAGGGGGCCAGACTACGAGCAGTACTTC
abundance: -; d_gene: -; j_gene: TRBJ2-6; v_gene: TRBV27; CDR3aa: CASSTRILSGANVLTF; CDR3nt: TGTGCCAGCAGTACTCGGATTCTCTCTGGGGCCAACGTCCTGACTTTC
abundance: -; d_gene: TRBD2; j_gene: TRBJ2-7; v_gene: TRBV2; CDR3aa: CASVGTSDYEQYF; CDR3nt: TGTGCCAGCGTAGGGACTAGCGACTACGAGCAGTACTTC
abundance: -; d_gene: -; j_gene: TRBJ2-2; v_gene: TRBV5-1; CDR3aa: CASSSALDTGELFF; CDR3nt: TGCGCCAGCAGCTCAGCCCTAGATACCGGGGAGCTGTTTTTT
abundance: -; d_gene: TRBD2; j_gene: TRBJ2-2; v_gene: TRBV13; CDR3aa: CASSFGLARELFF; CDR3nt: TGTGCCAGCAGCTTTGGACTAGCTCGGGAGCTGTTTTTT
abundance: -; d_gene: TRBD2; j_gene: TRBJ2-1; v_gene: TRBV27; CDR3aa: CASSPGLATHEQFF; CDR3nt: TGTGCCAGCAGTCCCGGACTAGCGACCCATGAGCAGTTCTTC
abundance: -; d_gene: TRBD1; j_gene: TRBJ2-7; v_gene: TRBV18; CDR3aa: CASSPPVRDRGFNEQYF; CDR3nt: TGTGCCAGCTCCCCCCCGGTTAGGGACAGGGGGTTCAACGAGCAGTACTTC
abundance: few; d_gene: -; j_gene: TRBJ1-5; v_gene: TRBV19; CDR3aa: CASSPWDLNQPQHF; CDR3nt: TGTGCCAGTAGTCCATGGGACCTCAATCAGCCCCAGCATTTT
abundance: -; d_gene: -; j_gene: TRBJ1-5; v_gene: TRBV9; CDR3aa: CASSVGDSYNQPQHF; CDR3nt: TGTGCCAGCAGCGTAGGAGACAGTTACAATCAGCCCCAGCATTTT
abundance: -; d_gene: TRBD2; j_gene: TRBJ2-1; v_gene: TRBV5-4; CDR3aa: CASSFGTSGSLGYEQFF; CDR3nt: TGTGCCAGCAGCTTCGGGACTAGCGGGAGTCTTGGGTATGAGCAGTTCTTC
abundance: -; d_gene: -; j_gene: TRBJ2-7; v_gene: TRBV11-2; CDR3aa: CASSRGYEQYF; CDR3nt: TGTGCCAGCAGCCGTGGGTACGAGCAGTACTTC
abundance: once; d_gene: -; j_gene: TRBJ1-1; v_gene: TRBV5-1; CDR3aa: CASSLWGPSTEAFF; CDR3nt: TGCGCCAGCAGCTTGTGGGGACCTTCCACTGAAGCTTTCTTT
abundance: -; d_gene: TRBD1; j_gene: TRBJ2-7; v_gene: TRBV4-2; CDR3aa: CASSHGQGRYEQYF; CDR3nt: TGTGCCAGCAGCCACGGACAGGGTCGGTACGAGCAGTACTTC
abundance: -; d_gene: -; j_gene: TRBJ1-1; v_gene: TRBV28; CDR3aa: CASSTQPANTEAFF; CDR3nt: TGTGCCAGCAGTACCCAACCCGCGAACACTGAAGCTTTCTTT
abundance: -; d_gene: -; j_gene: TRBJ2-2; v_gene: TRBV11-2; CDR3aa: CASRPPLVGRDTGELFF; CDR3nt: TGTGCCAGCAGGCCACCCCTAGTCGGGCGCGACACCGGGGAGCTGTTTTTT
abundance: -; d_gene: TRBD1; j_gene: TRBJ1-1; v_gene: TRBV4-1; CDR3aa: CASSQETGAEAFF; CDR3nt: TGCGCCAGCAGCCAAGAGACAGGGGCGGAAGCTTTCTTT
abundance: -; d_gene: -; j_gene: TRBJ2-7; v_gene: TRBV6-6; CDR3aa: CASSYSVRGEAYEQYF; CDR3nt: TGTGCCAGCAGTTACTCAGTTCGGGGAGAAGCCTACGAGCAGTACTTC
abundance: -; d_gene: -; j_gene: TRBJ2-3; v_gene: TRBV7-9; CDR3aa: CASSSGGFGTDTQYF; CDR3nt: TGTGCCAGCAGCTCGGGCGGGTTTGGAACAGATACGCAGTATTTT
abundance: -; d_gene: -; j_gene: TRBJ2-7; v_gene: TRBV29-1; CDR3aa: CSVVGDGYEQYF; CDR3nt: TGCAGCGTTGTAGGGGACGGCTACGAGCAGTACTTC
abundance: -; d_gene: TRBD1; j_gene: TRBJ2-1; v_gene: TRBV11-2; CDR3aa: CASSLMGQTNEQFF; CDR3nt: TGTGCCAGCAGCTTAATGGGACAGACCAATGAGCAGTTCTTC
abundance: -; d_gene: -; j_gene: TRBJ1-1; v_gene: TRBV6-6; CDR3aa: CASSLGGPPNTEAFF; CDR3nt: TGTGCCAGCAGTCTGGGGGGACCGCCGAACACTGAAGCTTTCTTT
abundance: once; d_gene: -; j_gene: TRBJ2-7; v_gene: TRBV7-8; CDR3aa: CASSLAGPGWPSEQYF; CDR3nt: TGTGCCAGCAGCTTAGCCGGGCCCGGGTGGCCTAGCGAGCAGTACTTC
abundance: -; d_gene: TRBD1; j_gene: TRBJ2-5; v_gene: TRBV6-6; CDR3aa: CASSYSGGTGDPQYF; CDR3nt: TGTGCCAGCAGTTACTCGGGTGGGACAGGGGACCCCCAGTACTTC
abundance: -; d_gene: -; j_gene: TRBJ2-7; v_gene: TRBV19; CDR3aa: CASSHVGPSYEQYF; CDR3nt: TGTGCCAGTAGTCACGTTGGGCCCTCCTACGAGCAGTACTTC
abundance: -; d_gene: -; j_gene: TRBJ2-1; v_gene: TRBV5-1; CDR3aa: CASSLVGEQFF; CDR3nt: TGCGCCAGCAGCTTGGTGGGTGAGCAGTTCTTC
abundance: once; d_gene: TRBD2; j_gene: TRBJ2-7; v_gene: TRBV5-6; CDR3aa: CASSLGSGSGYEQYF; CDR3nt: TGTGCCAGCAGCTTGGGTAGCGGGAGTGGCTACGAGCAGTACTTC
abundance: -; d_gene: -; j_gene: TRBJ2-2; v_gene: TRBV4-1; CDR3aa: CASSQVASPLGNFNGELFF; CDR3nt: TGCGCCAGCAGCCAAGTGGCCTCGCCTTTAGGGAATTTCAACGGGGAGCTGTTTTTT
abundance: -; d_gene: TRBD1; j_gene: TRBJ2-2; v_gene: TRBV7-9; CDR3aa: CASSAQGAGGELFF; CDR3nt: TGTGCCAGCAGCGCACAGGGGGCCGGCGGGGAGCTGTTTTTT
abundance: -; d_gene: -; j_gene: TRBJ1-5; v_gene: TRBV27; CDR3aa: CASSLSRQGAQPQHF; CDR3nt: TGTGCCAGCAGTTTATCGAGGCAGGGTGCTCAGCCCCAGCATTTT
abundance: -; d_gene: TRBD2; j_gene: TRBJ2-7; v_gene: TRBV4-1; CDR3aa: CASSQDLEAGGAYEQYF; CDR3nt: TGCGCCAGCAGCCAAGATCTCGAGGCGGGAGGGGCCTACGAGCAGTACTTC
abundance: -; d_gene: TRBD2; j_gene: TRBJ2-1; v_gene: TRBV7-3; CDR3aa: CASRSREGGYNEQFF; CDR3nt: TGTGCCAGCCGCTCGAGGGAGGGCGGCTACAATGAGCAGTTCTTC
abundance: -; d_gene: TRBD2; j_gene: TRBJ2-3; v_gene: TRBV9; CDR3aa: CASSASGISTDTQYF; CDR3nt: TGTGCCAGCAGCGCTAGCGGGATTAGCACAGATACGCAGTATTTT
abundance: -; d_gene: TRBD1; j_gene: TRBJ2-2; v_gene: TRBV7-6; CDR3aa: CASSVGQESATGELFF; CDR3nt: TGTGCCAGCAGCGTAGGACAGGAATCGGCCACCGGGGAGCTGTTTTTT
abundance: once; d_gene: -; j_gene: TRBJ2-1; v_gene: TRBV27; CDR3aa: CASSFWGQSSYNEQFF; CDR3nt: TGTGCCAGCAGTTTCTGGGGACAAAGCTCCTACAATGAGCAGTTCTTC
abundance: -; d_gene: TRBD1; j_gene: TRBJ1-5; v_gene: TRBV6-1; CDR3aa: CASSEDRVGGQPQHF; CDR3nt: TGTGCCAGCAGTGAGGACAGGGTGGGGGGTCAGCCCCAGCATTTT
abundance: once; d_gene: -; j_gene: TRBJ1-2; v_gene: TRBV27; CDR3aa: CASLTAPARHTF; CDR3nt: TGTGCCAGCCTGACAGCCCCCGCCCGCCACACCTTC